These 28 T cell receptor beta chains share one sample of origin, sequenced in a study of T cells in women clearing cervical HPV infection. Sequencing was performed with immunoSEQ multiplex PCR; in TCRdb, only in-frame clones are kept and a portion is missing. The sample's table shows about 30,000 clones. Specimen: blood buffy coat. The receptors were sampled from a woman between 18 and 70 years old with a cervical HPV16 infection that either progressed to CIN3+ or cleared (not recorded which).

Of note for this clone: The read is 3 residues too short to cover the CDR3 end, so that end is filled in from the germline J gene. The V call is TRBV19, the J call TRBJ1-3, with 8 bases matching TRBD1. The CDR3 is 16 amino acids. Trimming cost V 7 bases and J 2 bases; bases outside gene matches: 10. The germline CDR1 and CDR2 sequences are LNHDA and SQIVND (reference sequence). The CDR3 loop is CASTSTGVDAGNTIYF. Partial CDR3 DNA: TGTGCCAGTACCTCGACAGGGGTGGATGCTGGAAACACC.

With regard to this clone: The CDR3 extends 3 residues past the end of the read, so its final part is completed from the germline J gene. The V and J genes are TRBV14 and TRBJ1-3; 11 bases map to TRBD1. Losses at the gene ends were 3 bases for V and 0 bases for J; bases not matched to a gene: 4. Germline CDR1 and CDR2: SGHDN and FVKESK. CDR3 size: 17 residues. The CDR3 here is CASSHLGQGGSGNTIYF. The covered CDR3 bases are TGTGCCAGCAGCCATCTGGGACAGGGGGGCTCTGGAAACACC.

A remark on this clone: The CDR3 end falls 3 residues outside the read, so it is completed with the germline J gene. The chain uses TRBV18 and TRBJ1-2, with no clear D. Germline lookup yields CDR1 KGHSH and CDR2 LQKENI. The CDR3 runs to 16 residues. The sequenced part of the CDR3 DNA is TGTGCCAGCTCACCGAGTCGAAGCGGGAGTGTCGGTGAC. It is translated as CASSPSRSGSVGD. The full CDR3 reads CASSPSRSGSVGDYTF.

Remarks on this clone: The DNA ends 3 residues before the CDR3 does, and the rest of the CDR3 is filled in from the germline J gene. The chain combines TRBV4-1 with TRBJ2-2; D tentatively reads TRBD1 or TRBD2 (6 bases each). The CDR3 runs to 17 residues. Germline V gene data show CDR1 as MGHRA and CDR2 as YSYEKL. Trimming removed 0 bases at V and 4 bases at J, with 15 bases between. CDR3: CASSQDQRRGFTGELFF. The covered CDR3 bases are TGCGCCAGCAGCCAAGATCAGCGGAGGGGGTTCACCGGGGAG.

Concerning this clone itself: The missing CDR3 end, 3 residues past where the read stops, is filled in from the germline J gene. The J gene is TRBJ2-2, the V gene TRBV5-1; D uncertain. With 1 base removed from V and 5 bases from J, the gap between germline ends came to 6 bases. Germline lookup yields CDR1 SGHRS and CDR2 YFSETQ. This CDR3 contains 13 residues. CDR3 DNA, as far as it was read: TGCGCCAGCAGCTTGACTGAAACCGGGGAG. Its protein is CASSLTETGE. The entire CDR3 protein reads CASSLTETGELFF.

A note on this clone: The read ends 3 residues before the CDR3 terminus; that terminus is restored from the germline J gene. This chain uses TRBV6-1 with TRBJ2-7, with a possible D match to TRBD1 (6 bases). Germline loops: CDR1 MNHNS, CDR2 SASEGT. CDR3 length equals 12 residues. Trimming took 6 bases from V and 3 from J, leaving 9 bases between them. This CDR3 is CASSEQGYEQYF. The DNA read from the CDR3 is TGTGCCAGCAGCGAACAGGGCTACGAG.

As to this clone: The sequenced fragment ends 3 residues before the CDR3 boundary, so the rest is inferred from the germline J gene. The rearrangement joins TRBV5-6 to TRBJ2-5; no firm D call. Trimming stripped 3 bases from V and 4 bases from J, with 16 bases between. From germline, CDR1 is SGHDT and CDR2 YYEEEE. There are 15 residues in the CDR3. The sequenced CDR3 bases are TGTGCCAGCAGCTCCGGTATTTTAGGCGGAGAGACC. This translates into CASSSGILGGET. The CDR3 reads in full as CASSSGILGGETQYF.

The CDR3 is CSVESGGTRKRGEQFF. The sequenced CDR3 bases are TGCAGCGTTGAAAGTGGAGGGACTCGCAAAAGGGGTGAG. The rearrangement links TRBV29-1 to TRBJ2-1, with D maybe TRBD2 (6 bases). Coverage ceases 3 residues before the CDR3 finishes, and the germline J gene fills in the end. Germline-derived CDR1 and CDR2 are SQVTM and ANQGSEA. The CDR3 runs 16 residues. V gave up 2 bases and J gave up 9 bases, with 23 bases separating them.

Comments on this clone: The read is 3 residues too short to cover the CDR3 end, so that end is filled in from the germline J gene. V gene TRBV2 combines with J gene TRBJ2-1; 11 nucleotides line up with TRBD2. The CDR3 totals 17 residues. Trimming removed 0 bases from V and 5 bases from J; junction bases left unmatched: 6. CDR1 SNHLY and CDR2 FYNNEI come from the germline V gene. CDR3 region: CASSEAYVAGGNNEQFF. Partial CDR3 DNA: TGTGCCAGCAGTGAAGCATATGTAGCGGGAGGGAACAATGAG.

Here the CDR3 reads CASSSRGSGNIQYF. Partial CDR3 DNA: TGTGCCAGCAGTTCCCGTGGTAGCGGAAACATT. The rearrangement joins TRBV2 to TRBJ2-4; D possibly corresponds to TRBD2 (6 bases). The CDR3 end falls 3 residues outside the read, so it is completed with the germline J gene. Trimming removed 5 bases from V and 6 bases from J, with 14 bases in between. The CDR3 runs to 14 residues. CDR1 SNHLY and CDR2 FYNNEI come from the germline V gene.

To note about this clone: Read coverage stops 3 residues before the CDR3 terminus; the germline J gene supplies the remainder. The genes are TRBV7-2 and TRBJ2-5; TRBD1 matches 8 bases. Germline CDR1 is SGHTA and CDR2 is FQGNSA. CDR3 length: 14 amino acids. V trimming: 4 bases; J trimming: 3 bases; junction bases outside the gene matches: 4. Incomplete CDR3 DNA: TGTGCCAGCAGCTCAGAGGGACAGGAAGAGACC. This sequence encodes CASSSEGQEET. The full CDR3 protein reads CASSSEGQEETQYF.

The sequenced part of the CDR3 DNA is TGTGCCAGCAGCGGAGGACTAGCGGGAGCTCATGAG. Protein sequence: CASSGGLAGAHE. The whole CDR3 protein is CASSGGLAGAHEQFF. The rearrangement links TRBV7-2 to TRBJ2-1; 13 nucleotides align to TRBD2. The read comes to an end 3 residues before the CDR3 does, leaving the germline J gene to fill in the end. This CDR3 has 15 residues. Germline CDR1 is SGHTA and CDR2 is FQGNSA. V was pared by 5 bases and J by 8 bases, with 6 bases of the junction left unmatched. Full variable domain (outside the CDR3, taken from reference TRBV7-2 and TRBJ2-1): GAGVSQSPSNKVTEKGKDVELRCDPISGHTALYWYRQSLGQGLEFLIYFQGNSAPDKSGLPSDRFSAERTGGSVSTLTIQRTQQEDSAVYLCASSGGLAGAHEQFFGPGTRLTVL.

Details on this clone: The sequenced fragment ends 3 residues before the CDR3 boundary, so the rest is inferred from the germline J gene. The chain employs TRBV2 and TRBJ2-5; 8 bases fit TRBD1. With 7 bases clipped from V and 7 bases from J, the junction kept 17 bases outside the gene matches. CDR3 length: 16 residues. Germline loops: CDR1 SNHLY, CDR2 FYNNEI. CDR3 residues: CASTPTGVNRVGTQYF. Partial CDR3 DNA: TGTGCCAGCACCCCGACAGGGGTCAATAGGGTTGGGACC.

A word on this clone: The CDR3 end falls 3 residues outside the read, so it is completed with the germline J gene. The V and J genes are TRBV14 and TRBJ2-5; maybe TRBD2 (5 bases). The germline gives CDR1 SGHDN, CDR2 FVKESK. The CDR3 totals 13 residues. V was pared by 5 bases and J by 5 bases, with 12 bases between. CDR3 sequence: CASSTQRGETQYF. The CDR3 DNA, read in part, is TGTGCCAGCAGCACCCAGAGAGGGGAGACC.

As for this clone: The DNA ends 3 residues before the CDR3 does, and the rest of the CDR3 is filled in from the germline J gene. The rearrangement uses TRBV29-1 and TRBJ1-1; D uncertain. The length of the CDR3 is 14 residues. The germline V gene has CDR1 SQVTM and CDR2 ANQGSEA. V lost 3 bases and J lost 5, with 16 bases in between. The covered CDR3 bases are TGCAGCGTTGATCCAGGATCCCGGTTTACTGAA. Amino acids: CSVDPGSRFTE. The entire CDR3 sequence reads CSVDPGSRFTEAFF.

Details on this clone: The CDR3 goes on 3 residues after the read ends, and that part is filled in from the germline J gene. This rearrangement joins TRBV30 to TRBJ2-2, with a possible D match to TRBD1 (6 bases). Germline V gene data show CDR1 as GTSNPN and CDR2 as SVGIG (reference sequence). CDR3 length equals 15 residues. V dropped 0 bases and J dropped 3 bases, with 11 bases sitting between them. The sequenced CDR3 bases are TGTGCCTGGAGTGTAAGGGGGTTTGACACCGGGGAG. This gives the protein CAWSVRGFDTGE. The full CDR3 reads CAWSVRGFDTGELFF.

CDR3 DNA (partial): TGTGCCAGCTCACCCGGGGGACAGCGGGTTTTGGCTAACTATGGC. Translating gives CASSPGGQRVLANYG. The whole CDR3 protein reads CASSPGGQRVLANYGYTF. The V call is TRBV18, the J call TRBJ1-2, with TRBD1 matching 7 bases. The read ends 3 residues before the CDR3 terminus; that terminus is restored from the germline J gene. The CDR3 contains 18 residues. Trimming removed 3 bases from V and 0 bases from J; junction bases left unmatched: 13. The germline CDR1 and CDR2 sequences are KGHSH and LQKENI. The whole variable domain, remainder taken from reference TRBV18 and TRBJ1-2, is NAGVMQNPRHLVRRRGQEARLRCSPMKGHSHVYWYRQLPEEGLKFMVYLQKENIIDESGMPKERFSAEFPKEGPSILRIQQVVRGDSAAYFCASSPGGQRVLANYGYTFGSGTRLTVV.

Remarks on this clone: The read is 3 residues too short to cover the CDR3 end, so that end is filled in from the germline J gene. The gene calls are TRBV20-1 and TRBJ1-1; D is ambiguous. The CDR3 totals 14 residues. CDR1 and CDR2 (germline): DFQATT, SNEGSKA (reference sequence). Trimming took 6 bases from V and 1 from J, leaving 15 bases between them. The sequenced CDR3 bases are TGCAGTGCGGAAAAGTCCGGGGAGAACACTGAA. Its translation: CSAEKSGENTE. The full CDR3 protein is CSAEKSGENTEAFF.

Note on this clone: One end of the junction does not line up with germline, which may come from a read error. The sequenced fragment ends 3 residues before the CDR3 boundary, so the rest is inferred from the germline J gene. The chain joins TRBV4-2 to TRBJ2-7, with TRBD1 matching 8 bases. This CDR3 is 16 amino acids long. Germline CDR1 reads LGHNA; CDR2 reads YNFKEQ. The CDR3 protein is CASSQDYRGTGYEQYF. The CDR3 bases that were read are TGCGCCAGCAGCCAAGATTACAGGGGGACTGGTTACGAG.

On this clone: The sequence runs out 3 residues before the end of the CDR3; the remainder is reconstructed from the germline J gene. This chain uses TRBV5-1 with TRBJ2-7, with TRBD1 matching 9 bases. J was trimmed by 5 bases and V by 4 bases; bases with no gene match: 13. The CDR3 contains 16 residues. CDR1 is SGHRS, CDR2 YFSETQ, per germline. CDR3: CASSRSGWTGVNEQYF. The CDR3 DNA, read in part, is TGCGCCAGCAGCCGCTCAGGTTGGACAGGGGTAAACGAG.

Incomplete CDR3 DNA: TGTGCCAGCAGGGAGATCGGGGTTGCGACC. It translates to CASREIGVAT. The entire CDR3 protein reads CASREIGVATQYF. The chain has TRBV7-2 and TRBJ2-5, with D possibly TRBD2 on 5 matching bases. The observed sequence ends 3 residues before the CDR3 terminus, with the missing tail filled in from the germline J gene. Trimming removed 6 bases at V and 7 bases at J, with 15 bases between. Germline CDR1 reads SGHTA; CDR2 reads FQGNSA. CDR3 length: 13 residues.

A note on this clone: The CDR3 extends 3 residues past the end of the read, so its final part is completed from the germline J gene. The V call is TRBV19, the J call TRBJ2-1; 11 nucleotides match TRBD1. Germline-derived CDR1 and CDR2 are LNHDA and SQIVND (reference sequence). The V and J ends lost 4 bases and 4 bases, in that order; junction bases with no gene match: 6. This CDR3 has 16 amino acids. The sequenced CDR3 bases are TGTGCCAGTAGTACCCACGGGACAGGGGGATACAATGAG. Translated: CASSTHGTGGYNE. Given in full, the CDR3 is CASSTHGTGGYNEQFF.

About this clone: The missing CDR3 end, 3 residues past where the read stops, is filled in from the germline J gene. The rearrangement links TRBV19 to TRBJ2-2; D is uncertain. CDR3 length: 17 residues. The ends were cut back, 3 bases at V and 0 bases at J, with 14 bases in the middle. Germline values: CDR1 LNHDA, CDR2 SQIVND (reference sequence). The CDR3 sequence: CASSMSATPANTGELFF. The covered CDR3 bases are TGTGCCAGTAGTATGTCGGCGACTCCCGCGAACACCGGGGAG.

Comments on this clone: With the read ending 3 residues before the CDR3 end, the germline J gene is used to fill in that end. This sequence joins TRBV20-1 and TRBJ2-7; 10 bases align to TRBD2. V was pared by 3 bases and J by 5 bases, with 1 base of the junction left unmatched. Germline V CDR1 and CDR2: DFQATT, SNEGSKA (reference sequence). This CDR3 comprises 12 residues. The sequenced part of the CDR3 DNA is TGCAGTGCTAGCGGGACTAGCGACGAG. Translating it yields CSASGTSDE. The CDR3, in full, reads CSASGTSDEQYF.

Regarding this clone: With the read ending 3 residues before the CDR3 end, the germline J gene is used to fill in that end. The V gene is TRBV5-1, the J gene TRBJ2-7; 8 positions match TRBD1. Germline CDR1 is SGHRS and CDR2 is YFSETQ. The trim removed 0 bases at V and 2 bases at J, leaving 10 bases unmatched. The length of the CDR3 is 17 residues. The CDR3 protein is CASSLASDRVLPYEQYF. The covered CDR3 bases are TGCGCCAGCAGCTTGGCCTCGGACAGGGTTCTACCCTACGAG.

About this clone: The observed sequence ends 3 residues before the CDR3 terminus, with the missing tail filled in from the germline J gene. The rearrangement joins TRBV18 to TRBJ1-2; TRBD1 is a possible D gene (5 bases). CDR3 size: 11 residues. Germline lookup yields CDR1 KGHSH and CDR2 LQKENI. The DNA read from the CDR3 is TGTGCCAGCTCACCGGGGGGAGAC. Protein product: CASSPGGD. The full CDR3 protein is CASSPGGDYTF.

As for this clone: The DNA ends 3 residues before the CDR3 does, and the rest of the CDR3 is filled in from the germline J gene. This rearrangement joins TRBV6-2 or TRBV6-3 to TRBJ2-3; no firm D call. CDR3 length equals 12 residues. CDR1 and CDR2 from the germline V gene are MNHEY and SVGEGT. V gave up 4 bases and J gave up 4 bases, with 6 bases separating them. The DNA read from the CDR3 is TGTGCCAGCAGTTTCAATCCAGATACG. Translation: CASSFNPDT. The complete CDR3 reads CASSFNPDTQYF.

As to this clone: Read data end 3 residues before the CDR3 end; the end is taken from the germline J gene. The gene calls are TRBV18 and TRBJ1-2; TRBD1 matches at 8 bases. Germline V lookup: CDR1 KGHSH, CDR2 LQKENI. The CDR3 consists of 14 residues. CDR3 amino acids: CASSPEPGQVAYTF. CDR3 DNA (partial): TGTGCCAGCTCACCAGAACCGGGACAGGTTGCC.